This T cell receptor beta chain was profiled in a study of PD-L1 blockade in urothelial cancer. Study-wide context: Before enrollment, 0 to 3 chemotherapy regimens had been given to patients.

As to time point: peripheral blood 6 weeks after treatment start. V was clipped by 4 bases and J by 3 bases, with 16 bases between them. Germline lookup yields CDR1 SGDLS and CDR2 YYNGEE. This CDR3 has 16 residues. Regarding the study as a whole: Tumor-associated clones in blood expanded more at 3 weeks in durable-benefit patients.

Remarks on this clone: Antigen unknown.

Assay: immunoSEQ multiplex PCR; the TCRdb copy retains only in-frame clones and omits some. The profile shows roughly 110,000 clones, 91% of them singletons. V usage is TRBV9 and J usage is TRBJ2-2, with D possibly being TRBD1 (6 bases). The source is a man aged 55 to 70 with urothelial cancer. The sample was PBMCs, taken around atezolizumab (anti-PD-L1) treatment. DNA for the CDR3: TGTGCCAGCAGCCCCTACACAGGGAAGGACACCGGGGAGCTGTTTTTT. It codes for CASSPYTGKDTGELFF.